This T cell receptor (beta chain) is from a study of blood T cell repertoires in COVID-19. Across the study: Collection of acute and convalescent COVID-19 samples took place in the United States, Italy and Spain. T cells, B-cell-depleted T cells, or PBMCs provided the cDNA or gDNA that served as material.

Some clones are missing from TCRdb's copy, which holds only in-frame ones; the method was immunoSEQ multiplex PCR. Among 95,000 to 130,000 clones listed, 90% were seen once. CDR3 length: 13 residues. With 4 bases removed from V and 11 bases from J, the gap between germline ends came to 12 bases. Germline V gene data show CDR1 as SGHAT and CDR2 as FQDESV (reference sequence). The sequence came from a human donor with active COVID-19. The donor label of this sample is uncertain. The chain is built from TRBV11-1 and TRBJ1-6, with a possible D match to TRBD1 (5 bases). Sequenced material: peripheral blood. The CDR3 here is CASSSRDMTPLHF. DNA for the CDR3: TGTGCCAGCAGCTCCAGGGATATGACACCCCTCCACTTT.